This T cell receptor beta chain derives from a study of vaccination and CD4 T cells after COVID-19. As to treatment: roughly 10-day PBMC culture with coronavirus spike peptide pools or control peptides (ViraFEST assay). With respect to this clonotype: Its antigen is not identified.

The CDR3 is 15 residues long. The junction had 4 bases not matched to a gene; V was cut back by 6 bases and J by 1 base. Germline CDR1 is MNHEY and CDR2 is SVGEGT. Sequence data for DNA of cultured CD4+ T cells were generated by the Oncomine TCR Beta short-read assay. TCRdb reanalysed the PCR reads using MiXCR and keeps one entry per CDR3 protein. The sample consists of fewer than 20,000 distinct CDR3 sequences, around 47% of them appearing once. The sequencing sample was made of CD4+ T cells from blood, cultured in vitro. The V and J genes are TRBV6-2 or TRBV6-3 and TRBJ2-2; 8 nucleotides match TRBD1. The clonotype originates from a human donor who had recovered from COVID-19. The DNA for the CDR3 is TGTGCCAGCAGGGTCGGACAGGGGAACACCGGGGAGCTGTTTTTT. Protein product: CASRVGQGNTGELFF.